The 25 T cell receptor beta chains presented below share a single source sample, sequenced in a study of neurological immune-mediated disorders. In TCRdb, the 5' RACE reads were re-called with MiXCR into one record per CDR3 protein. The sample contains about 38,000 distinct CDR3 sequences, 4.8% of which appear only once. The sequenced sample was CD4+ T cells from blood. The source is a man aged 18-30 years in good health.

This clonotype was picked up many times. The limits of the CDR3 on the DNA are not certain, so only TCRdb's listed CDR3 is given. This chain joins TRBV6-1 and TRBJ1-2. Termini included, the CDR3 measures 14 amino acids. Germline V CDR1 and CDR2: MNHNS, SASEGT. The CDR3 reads CASSEMEGVGRGTF.

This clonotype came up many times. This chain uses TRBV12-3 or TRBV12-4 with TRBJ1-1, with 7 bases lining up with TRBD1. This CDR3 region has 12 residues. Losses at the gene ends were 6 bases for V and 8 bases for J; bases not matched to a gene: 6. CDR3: CASSVLQGEAFF. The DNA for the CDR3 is TGTGCCAGCAGCGTTTTACAGGGGGAAGCTTTCTTT.

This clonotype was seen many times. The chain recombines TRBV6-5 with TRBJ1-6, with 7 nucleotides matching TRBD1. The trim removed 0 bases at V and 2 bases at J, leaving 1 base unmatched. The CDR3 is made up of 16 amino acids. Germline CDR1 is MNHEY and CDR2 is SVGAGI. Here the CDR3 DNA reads TGTGCCAGCAGTTACTCAGGGGGCGCCTATAATTCACCCCTCCACTTT. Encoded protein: CASSYSGGAYNSPLHF.

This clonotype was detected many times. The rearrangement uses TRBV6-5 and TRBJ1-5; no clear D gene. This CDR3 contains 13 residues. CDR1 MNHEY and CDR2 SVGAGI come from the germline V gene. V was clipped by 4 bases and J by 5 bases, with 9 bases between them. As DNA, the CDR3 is TGTGCCAGCAGTTCGCAGCTAGATCAGCCCCAGCATTTT. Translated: CASSSQLDQPQHF.

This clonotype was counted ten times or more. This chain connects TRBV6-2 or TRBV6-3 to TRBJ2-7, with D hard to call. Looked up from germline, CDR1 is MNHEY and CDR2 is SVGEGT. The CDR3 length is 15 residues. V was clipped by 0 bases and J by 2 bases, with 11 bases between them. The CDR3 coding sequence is TGTGCCAGCAGTTACTCGCAAGGGTTCCCCTACGAGCAGTACTTC. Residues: CASSYSQGFPYEQYF.

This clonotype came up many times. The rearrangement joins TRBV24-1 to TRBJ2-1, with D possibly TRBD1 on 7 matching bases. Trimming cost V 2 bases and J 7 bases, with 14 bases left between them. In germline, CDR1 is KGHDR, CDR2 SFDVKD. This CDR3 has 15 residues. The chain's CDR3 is CATSDSTQGGNEQFF. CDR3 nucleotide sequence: TGTGCCACCAGTGATTCTACGCAGGGGGGTAATGAGCAGTTCTTC.

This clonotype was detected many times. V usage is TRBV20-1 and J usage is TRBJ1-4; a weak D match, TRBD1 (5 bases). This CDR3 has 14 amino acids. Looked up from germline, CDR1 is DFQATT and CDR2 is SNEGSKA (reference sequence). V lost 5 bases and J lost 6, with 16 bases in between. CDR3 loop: CSAGQGFGDEKLFF. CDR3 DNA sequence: TGCAGTGCTGGTCAGGGATTCGGCGATGAAAAACTGTTTTTT.

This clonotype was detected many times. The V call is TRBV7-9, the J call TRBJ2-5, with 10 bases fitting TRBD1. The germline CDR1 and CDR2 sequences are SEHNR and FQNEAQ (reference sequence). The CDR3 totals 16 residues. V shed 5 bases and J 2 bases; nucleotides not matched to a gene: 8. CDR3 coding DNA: TGTGCCAGCAGCGCCGGGACAGGGGTCTTTCAAGAGACCCAGTACTTC. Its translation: CASSAGTGVFQETQYF. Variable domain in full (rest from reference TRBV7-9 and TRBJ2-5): DTGVSQNPRHKITKRGQNVTFRCDPISEHNRLYWYRQTLGQGPEFLTYFQNEAQLEKSRLLSDRFSAERPKGSFSTLEIQRTEQGDSAMYLCASSAGTGVFQETQYFGPGTRLLVL.

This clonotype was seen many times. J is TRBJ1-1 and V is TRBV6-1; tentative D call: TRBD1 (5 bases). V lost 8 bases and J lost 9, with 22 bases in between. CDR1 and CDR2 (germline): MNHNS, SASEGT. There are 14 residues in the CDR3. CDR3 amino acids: CASSASGARTKAFF. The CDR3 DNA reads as TGTGCCAGCTCCGCTTCCGGGGCCAGAACGAAAGCTTTCTTT.

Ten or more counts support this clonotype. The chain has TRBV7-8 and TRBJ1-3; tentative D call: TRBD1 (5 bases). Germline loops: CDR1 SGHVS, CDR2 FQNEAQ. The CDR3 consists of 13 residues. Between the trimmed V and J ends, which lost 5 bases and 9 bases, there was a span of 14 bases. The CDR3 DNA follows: TGTGCCAGCAGCCCGGGCACGGGGGGCACCATATATTTT. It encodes CASSPGTGGTIYF.

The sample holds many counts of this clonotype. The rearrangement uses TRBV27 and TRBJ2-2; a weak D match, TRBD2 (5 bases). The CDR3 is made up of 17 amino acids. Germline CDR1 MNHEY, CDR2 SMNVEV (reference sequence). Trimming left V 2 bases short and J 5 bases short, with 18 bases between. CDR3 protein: CASSLEGGGYPTGELFF. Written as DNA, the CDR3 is TGTGCCAGCAGTTTAGAGGGTGGTGGGTATCCAACCGGGGAGCTGTTTTTT.

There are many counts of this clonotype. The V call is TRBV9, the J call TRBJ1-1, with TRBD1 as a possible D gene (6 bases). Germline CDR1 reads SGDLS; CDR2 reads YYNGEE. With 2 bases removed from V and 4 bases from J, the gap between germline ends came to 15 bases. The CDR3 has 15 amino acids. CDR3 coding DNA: TGTGCCAGCAGCGTTGGGGGGCTGAAGAGCACTGAAGCTTTCTTT. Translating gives CASSVGGLKSTEAFF.

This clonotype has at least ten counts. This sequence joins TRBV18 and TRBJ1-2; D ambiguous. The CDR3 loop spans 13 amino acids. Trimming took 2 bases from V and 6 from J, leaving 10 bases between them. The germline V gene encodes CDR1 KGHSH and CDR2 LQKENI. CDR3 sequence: CASSPWGDDGYTF. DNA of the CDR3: TGTGCCAGCTCACCATGGGGAGACGATGGCTACACCTTC.

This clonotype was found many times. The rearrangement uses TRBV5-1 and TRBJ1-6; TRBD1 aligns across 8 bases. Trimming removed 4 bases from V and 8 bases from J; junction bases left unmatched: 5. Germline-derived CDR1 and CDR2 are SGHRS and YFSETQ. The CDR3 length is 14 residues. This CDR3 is CASSRTGGDSPLHF. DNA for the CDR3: TGCGCCAGCAGCCGTACAGGGGGTGATTCACCCCTCCACTTT.

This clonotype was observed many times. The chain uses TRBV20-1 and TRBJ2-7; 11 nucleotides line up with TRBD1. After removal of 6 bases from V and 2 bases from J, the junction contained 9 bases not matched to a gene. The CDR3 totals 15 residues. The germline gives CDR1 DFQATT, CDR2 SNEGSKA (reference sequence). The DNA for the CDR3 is TGCAGTGCACAAACCCCGGGACAGGGGGCCTACGAGCAGTACTTC. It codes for CSAQTPGQGAYEQYF.

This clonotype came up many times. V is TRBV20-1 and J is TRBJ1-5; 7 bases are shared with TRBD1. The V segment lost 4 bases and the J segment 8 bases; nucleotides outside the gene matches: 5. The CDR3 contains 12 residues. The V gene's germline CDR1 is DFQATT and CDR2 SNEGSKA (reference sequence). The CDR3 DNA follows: TGCAGTGCTAAGACAGGGATTGAGCCCCAGCATTTT. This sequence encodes CSAKTGIEPQHF.

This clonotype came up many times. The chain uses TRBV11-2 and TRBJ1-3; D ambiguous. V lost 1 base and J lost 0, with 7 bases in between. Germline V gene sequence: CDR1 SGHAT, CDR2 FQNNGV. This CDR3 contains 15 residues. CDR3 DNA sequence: TGTGCCAGCAGCTTAGCGGCTTACTCTGGAAACACCATATATTTT. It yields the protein CASSLAAYSGNTIYF.

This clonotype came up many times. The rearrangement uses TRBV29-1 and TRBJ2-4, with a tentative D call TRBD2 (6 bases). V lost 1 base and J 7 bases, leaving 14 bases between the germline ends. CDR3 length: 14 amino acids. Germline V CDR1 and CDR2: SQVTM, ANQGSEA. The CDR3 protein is CSVEVGGSRNIQYF. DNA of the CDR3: TGCAGCGTTGAAGTCGGGGGTTCCAGGAACATTCAGTACTTC.

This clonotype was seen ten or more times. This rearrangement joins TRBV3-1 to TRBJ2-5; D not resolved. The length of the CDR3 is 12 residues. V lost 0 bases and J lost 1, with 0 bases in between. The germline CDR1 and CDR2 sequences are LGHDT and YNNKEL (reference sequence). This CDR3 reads CASSQDQETQYF. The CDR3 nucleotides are TGTGCCAGCAGCCAAGACCAAGAGACCCAGTACTTC.

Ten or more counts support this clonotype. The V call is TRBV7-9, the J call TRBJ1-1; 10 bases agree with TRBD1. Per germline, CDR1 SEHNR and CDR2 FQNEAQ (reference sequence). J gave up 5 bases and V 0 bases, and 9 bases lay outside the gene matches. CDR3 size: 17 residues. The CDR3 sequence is CASSLAGTGALGTEAFF. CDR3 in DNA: TGTGCCAGCAGCTTAGCCGGGACAGGGGCTTTAGGGACTGAAGCTTTCTTT. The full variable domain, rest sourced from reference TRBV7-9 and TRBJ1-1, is DTGVSQNPRHKITKRGQNVTFRCDPISEHNRLYWYRQTLGQGPEFLTYFQNEAQLEKSRLLSDRFSAERPKGSFSTLEIQRTEQGDSAMYLCASSLAGTGALGTEAFFGQGTRLTVV.

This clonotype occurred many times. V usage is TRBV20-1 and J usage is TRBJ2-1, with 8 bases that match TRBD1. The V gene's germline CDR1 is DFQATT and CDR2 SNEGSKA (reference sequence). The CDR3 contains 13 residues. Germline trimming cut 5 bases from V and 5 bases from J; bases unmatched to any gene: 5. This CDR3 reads CSAPGGLDNEQFF. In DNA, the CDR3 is TGCAGTGCTCCAGGGGGCTTGGACAATGAGCAGTTCTTC.

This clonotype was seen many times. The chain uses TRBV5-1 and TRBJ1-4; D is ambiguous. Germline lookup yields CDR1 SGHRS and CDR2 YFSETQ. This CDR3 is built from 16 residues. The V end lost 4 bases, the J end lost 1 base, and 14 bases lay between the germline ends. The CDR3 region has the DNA TGCGCCAGCAGCCCCAGGAGCCCTGGAACTAATGAAAAACTGTTTTTT. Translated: CASSPRSPGTNEKLFF.

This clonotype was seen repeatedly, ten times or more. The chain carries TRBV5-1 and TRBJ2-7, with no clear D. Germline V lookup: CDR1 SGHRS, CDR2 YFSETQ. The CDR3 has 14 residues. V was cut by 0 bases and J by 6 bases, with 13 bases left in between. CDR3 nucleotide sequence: TGCGCCAGCAGCTTGGCCGACCGATACACCGAGCAGTACTTC. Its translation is CASSLADRYTEQYF.

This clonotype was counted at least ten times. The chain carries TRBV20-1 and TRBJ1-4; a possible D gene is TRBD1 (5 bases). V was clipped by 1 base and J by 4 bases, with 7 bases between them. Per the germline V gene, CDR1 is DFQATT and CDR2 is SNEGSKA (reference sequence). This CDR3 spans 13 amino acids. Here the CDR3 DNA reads TGCAGTGCTAGAGCAGGGCTTAATGAAAAACTGTTTTTT. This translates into CSARAGLNEKLFF.

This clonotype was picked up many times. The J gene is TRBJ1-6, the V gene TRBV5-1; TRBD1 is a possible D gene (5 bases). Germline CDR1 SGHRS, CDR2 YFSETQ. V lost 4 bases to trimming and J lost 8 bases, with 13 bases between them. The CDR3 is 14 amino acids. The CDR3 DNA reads TGCGCCAGCAGCGCCTCCGTGGGGCATTCACCCCTCCACTTT. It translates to CASSASVGHSPLHF.